These 10 T cell receptor beta chains originate from one sample sequenced in a study of blood T cell repertoires in COVID-19. Generated by immunoSEQ multiplex PCR, the TCRdb table keeps only in-frame clones and is missing some. The sample consists of over 200,000 clones, 86% of them appearing once. Material for sequencing was PBMCs or T cells enriched from blood (not recorded which). These receptors were taken from a man aged 18 to 30 who had recovered from COVID-19.

The rearrangement uses TRBV24-1 and TRBJ2-3; possible D gene TRBD2, 6 bases. This CDR3 contains 15 residues. The V end lost 1 base, the J end lost 4 bases, and 11 bases lay between the germline ends. Germline CDR1 and CDR2: KGHDR and SFDVKD. The CDR3 DNA reads as TGTGCCACCAGTGATTTCGGGGGTCTGGCAGATACGCAGTATTTT. Translated: CATSDFGGLADTQYF.

Comments on this clone: At one end the junction does not follow the germline gene, possibly because of a read error. In DNA form, the CDR3 reads TGTGCCAGCAGCCAAGATCGGGGGACCGTAAGGCACTTC. Translation gives CASSQDRGTVRHF. The chain joins TRBV3-1 (or the pseudogene TRBV3-2) to TRBJ2-7; perhaps TRBD2 as D (6 bases). The CDR3 extends over 13 amino acids. In germline, CDR1 is LGHDT, CDR2 YNNKEL (reference sequence).

The CDR3 is CSVSAGNNQPQHF. For the CDR3, the DNA is TGCAGCGTTTCAGCAGGGAACAATCAGCCCCAGCATTTT. The gene calls are TRBV29-1 and TRBJ1-5, with D perhaps TRBD1 (5 bases). This CDR3 comprises 13 residues. The germline gives CDR1 SQVTM, CDR2 ANQGSEA. V was pared by 5 bases and J by 3 bases, with 11 bases between. The variable domain in full, with the rest retrieved from reference TRBV29-1 and TRBJ1-5, is SAVISQKPSRDICQRGTSLTIQCQVDSQVTMMFWYRQQPGQSLTLIATANQGSEATYESGFVIDKFPISRPNLTFSTLTVSNMSPEDSSIYLCSVSAGNNQPQHFGDGTRLSIL.

This clone was seen a handful of times. The rearrangement uses TRBV2 and TRBJ2-1; no clear D gene. The length of the CDR3 is 12 residues. Trimming removed 4 bases at V and 3 bases at J, with 4 bases between. Germline lookup yields CDR1 SNHLY and CDR2 FYNNEI. CDR3 sequence reads: CASSAGYNEQFF. The CDR3 DNA follows: TGTGCCAGCAGTGCGGGCTACAATGAGCAGTTCTTC.

V usage is TRBV9 and J usage is TRBJ2-1; TRBD2 aligns across 14 bases. There are 16 residues in the CDR3. With V trimmed by 4 bases and J by 6 bases, 6 bases remained unmatched. Looked up from germline, CDR1 is SGDLS and CDR2 is YYNGEE. Here the CDR3 DNA reads TGTGCCAGCAGCTTTAGGGGACTAGCGGGAGTCAATGAGCAGTTCTTC. It encodes CASSFRGLAGVNEQFF.

The chain carries TRBV5-1 and TRBJ1-1, with a possible D match to TRBD1 (6 bases). Germline V gene sequence: CDR1 SGHRS, CDR2 YFSETQ. V was clipped by 1 base and J by 4 bases, with 11 bases between them. The CDR3 loop spans 14 amino acids. This chain's CDR3 is CASSLFQGTTEAFF. The CDR3 DNA is TGCGCCAGCAGCTTGTTTCAGGGGACCACTGAAGCTTTCTTT.

The chain is built from TRBV30 and TRBJ1-5; no clear D gene. CDR3 length: 14 residues. With 0 bases removed from V and 7 bases from J, the gap between germline ends came to 13 bases. Per the germline V gene, CDR1 is GTSNPN and CDR2 is SVGIG (reference sequence). CDR3 sequence: CAWSVSDYRQPQHF. DNA for the CDR3: TGTGCCTGGAGTGTGTCAGACTATCGGCAGCCCCAGCATTTT.

The chain joins TRBV25-1 to TRBJ1-2, with D uncertain. Between the trimmed V and J ends, which lost 8 bases and 6 bases, there was a span of 28 bases. Germline values: CDR1 MGHDK, CDR2 SYGVNS. The CDR3 length is 17 residues. CDR3 region: CASRGMDVNSGANGYTF. CDR3 sequence (DNA): TGTGCCAGCCGGGGAATGGACGTGAACTCGGGTGCGAATGGCTACACCTTC.

Note on this clone: This may come from a read error, since a much larger clone is one base off. This sample includes further DNA sequences coding for the same CDR3. The rearrangement links TRBV2 to TRBJ1-2, with D unclear. The V gene lost 3 bases and the J gene lost 3 bases, with 8 bases spanning the gap. CDR3 length: 13 residues. Germline-derived CDR1 and CDR2 are SNHLY and FYNNEI. The CDR3 protein is CASSDGQDYGYTF. For the CDR3, the DNA is TGTGCCAGCAGTGATGGCCAGGACTATGGCTACACCTTC. Filled out from reference TRBV2 and TRBJ1-2, the complete variable domain reads EPEVTQTPSHQVTQMGQEVILRCVPISNHLYFYWYRQILGQKVEFLVSFYNNEISEKSEIFDDQFSVERPDGSNFTLKIRSTKLEDSAMYFCASSDGQDYGYTFGSGTRLTVV.

The chain combines TRBV18 with TRBJ1-2, with TRBD1 matching 7 bases. Germline CDR1 KGHSH, CDR2 LQKENI. This CDR3 contains 13 residues. The trim removed 2 bases at V and 8 bases at J, leaving 5 bases unmatched. CDR3 residues: CASSPERTGGYTF. CDR3 bases: TGTGCCAGCTCACCAGAGCGGACAGGCGGCTACACCTTC. Full variable domain (missing parts from reference TRBV18 and TRBJ1-2): NAGVMQNPRHLVRRRGQEARLRCSPMKGHSHVYWYRQLPEEGLKFMVYLQKENIIDESGMPKERFSAEFPKEGPSILRIQQVVRGDSAAYFCASSPERTGGYTFGSGTRLTVV.